These 12 T cell receptor beta chains came from one sample sequenced in a study of blood T cell repertoires in COVID-19. Using immunoSEQ multiplex PCR, the repertoire was profiled, and TCRdb retains in-frame clones only, with some absent. The table lists about 57,000 clones, about 88% of them singletons. The sequenced sample consisted of peripheral blood. The origin of the receptors is a human donor in a cohort sampled during active COVID-19.

The V gene is TRBV5-1, the J gene TRBJ2-7, with TRBD1 identical over 11 bases. The J segment lost 1 base and the V segment lost 5 bases, leaving 5 bases of the junction unmatched. Germline CDR1 is SGHRS and CDR2 is YFSETQ. The CDR3 consists of 15 residues. The CDR3 DNA sequence: TGCGCCAGCAGACTGGACAGGGGGCGATCCTACGAGCAGTACTTC. The encoded protein is CASRLDRGRSYEQYF.

The chain joins TRBV19 to TRBJ1-2, with D hard to call. Germline loops: CDR1 LNHDA, CDR2 SQIVND (reference sequence). V lost 6 bases to trimming and J lost 7 bases, with 18 bases between them. CDR3 length: 14 residues. The CDR3 bases are TGTGCCAGTAGCCCCGGGATCTCCAGTTTTGGCTACACCTTC. Translating it yields CASSPGISSFGYTF.

The DNA for the CDR3 is TGTGCCAGCAGTTTGAACACCTACGAGCAGTACTTC. Its protein product is CASSLNTYEQYF. This sequence joins TRBV6-6 and TRBJ2-7; unclear D gene. The CDR3 extends over 12 amino acids. CDR1 and CDR2 (germline): MNHNY, SVGAGI (reference sequence). V dropped 4 bases and J dropped 2 bases, with 6 bases sitting between them.

The chain joins TRBV11-2 to TRBJ1-6; maybe TRBD1 (5 bases). Germline CDR1 reads SGHAT; CDR2 reads FQNNGV. This CDR3 has 13 residues. Trimming stripped 5 bases from V and 7 bases from J, with 9 bases between. CDR3 in DNA: TGTGCCAGCAGCACAGGTCTCAATTCACCCCTCCACTTT. It is translated as CASSTGLNSPLHF.

The rearrangement joins TRBV5-4 to TRBJ2-1; TRBD1 is a possible D gene (7 bases). The CDR3 is 14 amino acids. V was pared by 0 bases and J by 8 bases, with 12 bases between. Germline values: CDR1 SGHNT, CDR2 YYREEE (reference sequence). This CDR3 is CASSLDRGGDEQFF. The CDR3 DNA is TGTGCCAGCAGCTTGGACAGGGGAGGTGATGAGCAGTTCTTC.

The chain's CDR3 is CATSDSGTGFAYGYTF. The CDR3 DNA reads TGTGCCACCAGTGATTCCGGGACAGGGTTCGCCTATGGCTACACCTTC. This sequence joins TRBV24-1 and TRBJ1-2; 9 positions match TRBD1. The CDR3 length is 16 residues. Looked up from germline, CDR1 is KGHDR and CDR2 is SFDVKD. The V and J ends lost 2 bases and 4 bases, in that order; junction bases with no gene match: 7.

This clone was detected only once. V usage is TRBV18 and J usage is TRBJ2-1; 10 bases align to TRBD1. This CDR3 has 15 amino acids. Trimming cost V 4 bases and J 4 bases; bases outside gene matches: 4. Germline V gives CDR1 KGHSH, CDR2 LQKENI. The DNA of the CDR3 is TGTGCCAGCTCACGGGGACAGGGGATTTACAATGAGCAGTTCTTC. Translation: CASSRGQGIYNEQFF.

This clone showed up just once. CDR3 coding DNA: TGTGCCAGTACGGCTAGCGGGAGGACAGATACGCAGTATTTT. It yields the protein CASTASGRTDTQYF. The chain combines TRBV19 with TRBJ2-3, with 11 bases matching TRBD2. Trimming removed 7 bases from V and 3 bases from J; junction bases left unmatched: 3. The CDR3 has 14 amino acids. Per germline, CDR1 LNHDA and CDR2 SQIVND (reference sequence).

The chain joins TRBV19 to TRBJ1-4; 7 bases agree with TRBD1. This CDR3 has 15 residues. Germline values: CDR1 LNHDA, CDR2 SQIVND (reference sequence). Trimming at V came to 6 bases and at J to 10 bases, leaving 14 bases not matched to a gene. Here the CDR3 reads CASSPGQSGIGKLFF. The CDR3 DNA follows: TGTGCCAGTAGCCCGGGACAGTCGGGAATTGGAAAACTGTTTTTT.

V gene TRBV4-1 combines with J gene TRBJ1-4; 10 nucleotides agree with TRBD1. V shed 6 bases, J shed 8 bases, and the junction held 6 bases outside the gene matches. This CDR3 is 14 amino acids long. The germline V gene encodes CDR1 MGHRA and CDR2 YSYEKL. In DNA, the CDR3 is TGCGCCAGCAGACGACAGGGGGCTCGAGAAAAACTGTTTTTT. Translated: CASRRQGAREKLFF.

The V and J genes are TRBV7-8 and TRBJ1-2, with D perhaps matching TRBD1 (6 bases). The CDR3 contains 15 residues. With 4 bases removed from V and 0 bases from J, the gap between germline ends came to 12 bases. Germline assignment: CDR1 SGHVS and CDR2 FQNEAQ. The CDR3 DNA reads TGTGCCAGCAGCTCGAAGACAGGAGCTAACTATGGCTACACCTTC. It is translated as CASSSKTGANYGYTF.

V usage is TRBV28 and J usage is TRBJ2-1; TRBD2 agrees at 10 bases. The CDR3 is 16 residues long. Germline V CDR1 and CDR2: MDHEN, SYDVKM. The J segment lost 7 bases and the V segment lost 3 bases, leaving 9 bases of the junction unmatched. CDR3 protein: CASSFGSLAGKNEQFF. CDR3 nucleotide sequence: TGTGCCAGCAGTTTCGGGTCACTAGCGGGAAAAAATGAGCAGTTCTTC.